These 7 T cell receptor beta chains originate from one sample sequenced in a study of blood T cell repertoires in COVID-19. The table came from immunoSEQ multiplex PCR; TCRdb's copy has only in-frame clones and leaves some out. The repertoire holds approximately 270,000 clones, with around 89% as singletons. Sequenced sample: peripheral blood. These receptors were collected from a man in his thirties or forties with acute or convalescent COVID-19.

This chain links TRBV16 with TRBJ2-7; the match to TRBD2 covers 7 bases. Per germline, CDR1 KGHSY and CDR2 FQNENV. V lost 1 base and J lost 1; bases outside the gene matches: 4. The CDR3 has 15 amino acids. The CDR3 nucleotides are TGTGCCAGCAGCCAATTACGCGGGAGTTCCTACGAGCAGTACTTC. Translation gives CASSQLRGSSYEQYF.

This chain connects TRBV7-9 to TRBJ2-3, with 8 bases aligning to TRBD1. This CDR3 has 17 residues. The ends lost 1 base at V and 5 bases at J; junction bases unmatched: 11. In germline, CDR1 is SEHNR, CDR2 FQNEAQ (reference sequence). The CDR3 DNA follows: TGTGCCAGCAGCTTAGGTGCAGGGGGCAGGAGAAGAGATACGCAGTATTTT. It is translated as CASSLGAGGRRRDTQYF.

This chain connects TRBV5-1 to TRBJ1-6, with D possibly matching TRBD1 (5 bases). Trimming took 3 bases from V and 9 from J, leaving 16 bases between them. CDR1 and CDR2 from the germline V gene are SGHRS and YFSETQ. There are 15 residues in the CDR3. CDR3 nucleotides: TGCGCCAGCAGCTCCAGCCCAGGGTGGGGTTCACCCCTCCACTTT. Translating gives CASSSSPGWGSPLHF.

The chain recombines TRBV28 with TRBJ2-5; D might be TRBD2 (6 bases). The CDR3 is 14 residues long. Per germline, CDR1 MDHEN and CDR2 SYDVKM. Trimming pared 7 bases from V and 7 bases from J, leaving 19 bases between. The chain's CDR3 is CASTARRGIGTQYF. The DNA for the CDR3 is TGTGCCAGCACCGCCCGTCGGGGGATTGGGACCCAGTACTTC.

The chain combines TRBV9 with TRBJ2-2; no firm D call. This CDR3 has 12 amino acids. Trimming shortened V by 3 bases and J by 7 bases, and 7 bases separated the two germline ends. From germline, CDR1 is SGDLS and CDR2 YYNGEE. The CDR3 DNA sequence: TGTGCCAGCAGCGCTAGAGGCGGGGAGCTGTTTTTT. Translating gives CASSARGGELFF.

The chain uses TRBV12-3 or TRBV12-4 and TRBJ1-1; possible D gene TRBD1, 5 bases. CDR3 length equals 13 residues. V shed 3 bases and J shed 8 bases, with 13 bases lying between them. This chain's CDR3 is CASSLEGVLEAFF. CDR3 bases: TGTGCCAGCAGTTTGGAAGGGGTTTTGGAAGCTTTCTTT.

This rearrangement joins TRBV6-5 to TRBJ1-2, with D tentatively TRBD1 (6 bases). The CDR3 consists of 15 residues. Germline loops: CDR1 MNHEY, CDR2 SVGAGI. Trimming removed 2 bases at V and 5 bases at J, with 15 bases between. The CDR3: CASSYGQGSVYGYTF. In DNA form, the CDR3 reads TGTGCCAGCAGTTACGGCCAGGGGAGTGTTTATGGCTACACCTTC.